This entry concerns a single T cell receptor (beta chain). The sample belongs to a study of blood T cell repertoires in COVID-19. The overall study: There were acute and convalescent COVID-19 samples, and they came from the United States, Italy and Spain. Sample material is recorded as cDNA or gDNA derived from T cells, B-cell-depleted T cells, or PBMCs.

Original handling: Reference gene primers were amplified, and this amplification served to estimate nucleated cell counts. Repertoires were generated with immunoSEQ multiplex PCR, while TCRdb's copy carries only in-frame clones and drops some. V, J and clone size reflect that table, while D and trimming were determined from the DNA. This table has under 250,000 clones, approximately 86% appearing once. The CDR3 is 13 amino acids. With 11 bases clipped from V and 4 bases from J, the junction kept 5 bases outside the gene matches. Germline CDR1 MDHEN, CDR2 SYDVKM. The sequenced material came from peripheral blood. This clonotype was sampled from a woman aged 60-75 years who had recovered from COVID-19. The chain joins TRBV28 to TRBJ2-3; 11 bases fit TRBD2. The chain's CDR3 is CASGTSGPDTQYF. DNA for the CDR3: TGTGCCTCCGGGACTAGCGGTCCAGATACGCAGTATTTT. Variable domain in full (rest from reference TRBV28 and TRBJ2-3): DVKVTQSSRYLVKRTGEKVFLECVQDMDHENMFWYRQDPGLGLRLIYFSYDVKMKEKGDIPEGYSVSREKKERFSLILESASTNQTSMYLCASGTSGPDTQYFGPGTRLTVL.